What follows describes a single TCR beta chain. The PCR contained 60 Vbeta and 13 Jbeta primers. The data were produced by immunoSEQ multiplex PCR, yet TCRdb's version contains in-frame clones alone and is incomplete. The sample carries roughly 160,000 clones, about three quarters recorded once. With 2 bases removed from V and 4 bases from J, the gap between germline ends came to 17 bases. Germline loops: CDR1 ENHRY, CDR2 SYGVKD. The CDR3 sequence is 16 residues long. This sample is part of a study of cytomegalovirus exposure and HLA in healthy donors. The sequenced sample was PBMCs. V gene TRBV10-3 combines with J gene TRBJ1-2, with a tentative D call TRBD1 (5 bases). The sequence was collected from a female donor in good health and CMV-seronegative. DNA for the CDR3: TGTGCCATCAGTGAGGGCCCCGGGGGAACAGGCTATGGCTACACCTTC. Translating gives CAISEGPGGTGYGYTF.